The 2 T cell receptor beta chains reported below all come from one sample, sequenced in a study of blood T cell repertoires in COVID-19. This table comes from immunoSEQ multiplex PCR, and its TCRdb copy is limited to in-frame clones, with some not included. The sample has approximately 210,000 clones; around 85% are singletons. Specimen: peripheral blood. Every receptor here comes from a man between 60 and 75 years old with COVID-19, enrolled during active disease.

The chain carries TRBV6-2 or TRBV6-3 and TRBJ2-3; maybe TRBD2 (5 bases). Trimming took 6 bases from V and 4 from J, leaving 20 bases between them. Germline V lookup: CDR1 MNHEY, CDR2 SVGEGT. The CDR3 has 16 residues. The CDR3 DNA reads TGTGCCAGCAGCCCCATTGCGGACCATAGCGCAGATACGCAGTATTTT. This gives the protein CASSPIADHSADTQYF.

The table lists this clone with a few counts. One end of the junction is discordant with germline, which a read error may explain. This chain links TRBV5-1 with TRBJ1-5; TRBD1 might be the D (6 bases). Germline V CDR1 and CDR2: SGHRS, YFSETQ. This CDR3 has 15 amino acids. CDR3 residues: CASSLQGGGNQPQHF. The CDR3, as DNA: TGCGCCAGCAGCTTACAGGGCGGTGGGAATCAACCCCAGCATTTT.